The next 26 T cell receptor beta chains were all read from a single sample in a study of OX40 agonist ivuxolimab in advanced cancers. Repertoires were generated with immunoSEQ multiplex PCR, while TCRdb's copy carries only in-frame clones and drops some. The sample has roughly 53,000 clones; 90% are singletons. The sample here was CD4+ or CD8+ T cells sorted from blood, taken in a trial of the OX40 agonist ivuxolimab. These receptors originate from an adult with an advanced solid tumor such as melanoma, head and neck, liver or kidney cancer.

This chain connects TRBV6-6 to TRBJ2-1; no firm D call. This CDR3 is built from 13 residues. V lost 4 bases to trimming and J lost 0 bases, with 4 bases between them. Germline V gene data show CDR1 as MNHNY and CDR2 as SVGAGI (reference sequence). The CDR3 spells CASSFTSYNEQFF. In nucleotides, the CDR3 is TGTGCCAGCAGTTTTACCTCCTACAATGAGCAGTTCTTC.

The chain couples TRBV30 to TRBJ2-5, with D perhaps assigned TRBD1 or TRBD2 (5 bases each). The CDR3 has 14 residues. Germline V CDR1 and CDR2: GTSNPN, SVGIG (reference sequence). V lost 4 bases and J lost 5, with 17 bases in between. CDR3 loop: CAWKFKSGPETQYF. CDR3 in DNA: TGTGCCTGGAAATTCAAATCGGGGCCGGAGACCCAGTACTTC.

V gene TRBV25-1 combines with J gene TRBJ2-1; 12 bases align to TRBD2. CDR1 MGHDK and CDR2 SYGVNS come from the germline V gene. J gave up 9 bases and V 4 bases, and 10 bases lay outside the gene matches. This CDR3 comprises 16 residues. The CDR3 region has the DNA TGTGCCAGCAGTGCGCTCGCTAGCGGGAGGGTGGGTGAGCAGTTCTTC. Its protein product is CASSALASGRVGEQFF.

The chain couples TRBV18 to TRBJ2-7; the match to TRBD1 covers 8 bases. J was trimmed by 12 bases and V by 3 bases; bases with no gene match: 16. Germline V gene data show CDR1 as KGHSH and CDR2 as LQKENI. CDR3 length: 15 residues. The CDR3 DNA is TGTGCCAGCTCACCTCTCCGGGACAGGAGTTCGGTCGTGTACTTC. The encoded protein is CASSPLRDRSSVVYF.

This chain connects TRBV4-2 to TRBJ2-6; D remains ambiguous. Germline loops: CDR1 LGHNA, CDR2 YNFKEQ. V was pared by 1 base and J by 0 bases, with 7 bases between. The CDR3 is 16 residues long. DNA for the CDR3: TGTGCCAGCAGCCAAGTTCCCTACTCTGGGGCCAACGTCCTGACTTTC. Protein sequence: CASSQVPYSGANVLTF.

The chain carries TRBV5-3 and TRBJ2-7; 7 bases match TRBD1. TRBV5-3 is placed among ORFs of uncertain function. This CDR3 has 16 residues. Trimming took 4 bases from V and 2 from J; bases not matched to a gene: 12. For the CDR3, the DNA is TGTGCCAGAAGCCCACAGGGGTTAGTATCCCCCTACGAGCAGTACTTC. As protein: CARSPQGLVSPYEQYF.

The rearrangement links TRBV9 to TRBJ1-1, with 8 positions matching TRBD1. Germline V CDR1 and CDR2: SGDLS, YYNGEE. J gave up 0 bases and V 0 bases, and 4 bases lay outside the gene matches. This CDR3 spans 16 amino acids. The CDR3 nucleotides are TGTGCCAGCAGCGTAGGACAGGGGCAACTGAACACTGAAGCTTTCTTT. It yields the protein CASSVGQGQLNTEAFF.

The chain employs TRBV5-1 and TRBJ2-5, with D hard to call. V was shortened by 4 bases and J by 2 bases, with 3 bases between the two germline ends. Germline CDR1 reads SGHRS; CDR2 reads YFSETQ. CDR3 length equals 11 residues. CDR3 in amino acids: CASSRQETQYF. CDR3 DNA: TGCGCCAGCAGCCGGCAAGAGACCCAGTACTTC.

The CDR3 DNA reads as TGTGCCAGCAGCCCAGGAGGGACTAGCGCCACGAACACCGGGGAGCTGTTTTTT. It encodes CASSPGGTSATNTGELFF. The V and J genes are TRBV7-9 and TRBJ2-2; 10 positions agree with TRBD2. This CDR3 region has 18 residues. V trimming: 5 bases; J trimming: 0 bases; junction bases outside the gene matches: 9. CDR1 is SEHNR, CDR2 FQNEAQ, per germline (reference sequence).

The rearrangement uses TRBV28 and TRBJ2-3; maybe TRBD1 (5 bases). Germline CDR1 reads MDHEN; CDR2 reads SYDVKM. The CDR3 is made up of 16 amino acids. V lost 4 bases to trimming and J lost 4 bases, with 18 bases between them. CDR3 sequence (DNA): TGTGCCAGCAGTTCCCCCCAGGGTGAAGGGGCAGATACGCAGTATTTT. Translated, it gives CASSSPQGEGADTQYF.

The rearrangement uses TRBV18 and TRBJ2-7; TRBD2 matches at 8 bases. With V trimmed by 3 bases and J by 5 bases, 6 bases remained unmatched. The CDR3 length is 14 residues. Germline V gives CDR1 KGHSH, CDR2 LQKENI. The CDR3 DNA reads TGTGCCAGCTCACCCCCCGGAGCGGGAGACGAGCAGTACTTC. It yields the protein CASSPPGAGDEQYF.

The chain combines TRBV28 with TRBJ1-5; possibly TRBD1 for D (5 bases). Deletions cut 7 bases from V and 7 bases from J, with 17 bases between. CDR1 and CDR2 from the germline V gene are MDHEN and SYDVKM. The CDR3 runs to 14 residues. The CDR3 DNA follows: TGTGCCAGCATCACCACCGGGACGCCACAGCCCCAGCATTTT. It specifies CASITTGTPQPQHF.

The CDR3, as DNA: TGTGCCAGCAGCTTAGGCGTCAACTCCTACGAGCAGTACTTC. Translating gives CASSLGVNSYEQYF. J is TRBJ2-7 and V is TRBV11-2; D is unclear. The CDR3 runs to 14 residues. Per the germline V gene, CDR1 is SGHAT and CDR2 is FQNNGV. V lost 1 base and J lost 0, with 7 bases in between.

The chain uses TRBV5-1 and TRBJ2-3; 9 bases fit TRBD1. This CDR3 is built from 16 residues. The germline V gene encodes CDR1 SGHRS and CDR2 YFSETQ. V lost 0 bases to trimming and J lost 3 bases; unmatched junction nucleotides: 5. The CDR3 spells CASSLGWGQGTDTQYF. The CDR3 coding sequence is TGCGCCAGCAGCTTGGGCTGGGGACAGGGAACAGATACGCAGTATTTT.

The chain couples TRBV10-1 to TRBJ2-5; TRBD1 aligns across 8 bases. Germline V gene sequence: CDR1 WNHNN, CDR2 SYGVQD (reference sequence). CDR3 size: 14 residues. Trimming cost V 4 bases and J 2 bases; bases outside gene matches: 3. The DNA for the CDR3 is TGCGCCAGCAGTGCAGACAGGGGTCAAGAGACCCAGTACTTC. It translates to CASSADRGQETQYF.

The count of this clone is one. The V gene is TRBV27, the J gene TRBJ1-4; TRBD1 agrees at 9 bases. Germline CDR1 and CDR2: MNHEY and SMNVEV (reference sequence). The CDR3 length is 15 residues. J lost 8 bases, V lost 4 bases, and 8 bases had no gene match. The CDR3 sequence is CASSSTGTGKEKLFF. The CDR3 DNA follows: TGTGCCAGCAGTTCCACCGGGACAGGGAAGGAAAAACTGTTTTTT.

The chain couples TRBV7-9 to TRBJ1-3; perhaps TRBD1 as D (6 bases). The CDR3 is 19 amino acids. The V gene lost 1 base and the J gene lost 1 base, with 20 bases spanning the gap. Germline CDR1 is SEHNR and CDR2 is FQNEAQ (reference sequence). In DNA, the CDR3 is TGTGCCAGCAGCTTAGTTCGGGTCGAGGGGGTCAGGTCTGGAAACACCATATATTTT. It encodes CASSLVRVEGVRSGNTIYF.

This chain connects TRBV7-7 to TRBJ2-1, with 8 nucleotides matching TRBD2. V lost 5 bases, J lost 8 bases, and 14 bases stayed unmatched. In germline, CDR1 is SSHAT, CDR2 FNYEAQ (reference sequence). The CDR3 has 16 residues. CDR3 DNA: TGTGCCAGCAGCCCTGAGGTGCGGGAGGTTGTCCATGAGCAGTTCTTC. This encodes CASSPEVREVVHEQFF.

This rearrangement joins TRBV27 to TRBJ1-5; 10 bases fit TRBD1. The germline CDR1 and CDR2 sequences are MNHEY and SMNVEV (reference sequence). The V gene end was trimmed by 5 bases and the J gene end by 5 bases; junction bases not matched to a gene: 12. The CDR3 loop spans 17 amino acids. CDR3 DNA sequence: TGTGCCAGCAGTCCGAGGGCCTGGGACAGGGGTGATCAGCCCCAGCATTTT. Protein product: CASSPRAWDRGDQPQHF.

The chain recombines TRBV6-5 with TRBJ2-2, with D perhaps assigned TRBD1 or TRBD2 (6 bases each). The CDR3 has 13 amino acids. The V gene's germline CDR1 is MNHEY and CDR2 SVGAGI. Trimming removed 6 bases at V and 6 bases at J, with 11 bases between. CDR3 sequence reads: CASREGGAGELFF. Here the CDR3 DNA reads TGTGCCAGCAGGGAGGGGGGAGCCGGGGAGCTGTTTTTT.

The CDR3 sequence is CASSTDSGRGTEAFF. DNA for the CDR3: TGTGCCAGCAGCACGGACTCAGGGAGAGGGACTGAAGCTTTCTTT. The gene calls are TRBV5-6 and TRBJ1-1, with a weak D call TRBD1 (5 bases). V lost 4 bases and J lost 5, with 18 bases in between. The germline V gene has CDR1 SGHDT and CDR2 YYEEEE. The CDR3 loop spans 15 amino acids.

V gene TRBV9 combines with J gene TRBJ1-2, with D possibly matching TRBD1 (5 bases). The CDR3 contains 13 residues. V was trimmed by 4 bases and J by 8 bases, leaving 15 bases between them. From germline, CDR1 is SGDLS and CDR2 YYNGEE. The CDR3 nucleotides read TGTGCCAGCAGCCGAATTGGGGACCGAGGCTACACCTTC. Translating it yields CASSRIGDRGYTF.

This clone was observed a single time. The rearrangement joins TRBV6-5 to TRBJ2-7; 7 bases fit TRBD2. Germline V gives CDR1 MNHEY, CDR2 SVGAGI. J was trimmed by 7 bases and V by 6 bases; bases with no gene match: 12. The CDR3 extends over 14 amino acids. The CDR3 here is CASSPGMGGREQYF. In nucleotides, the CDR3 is TGTGCCAGCAGCCCCGGGATGGGAGGGCGAGAGCAGTACTTC.

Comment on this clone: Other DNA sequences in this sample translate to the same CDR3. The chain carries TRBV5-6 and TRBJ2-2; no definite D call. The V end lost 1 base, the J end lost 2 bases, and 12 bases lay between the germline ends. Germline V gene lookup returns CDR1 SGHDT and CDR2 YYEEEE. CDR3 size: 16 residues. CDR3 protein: CASSLLVTGNTGELFF. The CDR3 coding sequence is TGTGCCAGCAGCTTGCTGGTGACGGGCAACACCGGGGAGCTGTTTTTT.

CDR3 in amino acids: CASRGDISYATNEKLFF. Written as DNA, the CDR3 is TGTGCCAGCAGGGGGGACATCTCGTATGCAACTAATGAAAAACTGTTTTTT. The V gene is TRBV28, the J gene TRBJ1-4; D is perhaps TRBD1 (6 bases). The germline V gene has CDR1 MDHEN and CDR2 SYDVKM. V shed 6 bases and J shed 0 bases, with 17 bases lying between them. The length of the CDR3 is 17 residues.

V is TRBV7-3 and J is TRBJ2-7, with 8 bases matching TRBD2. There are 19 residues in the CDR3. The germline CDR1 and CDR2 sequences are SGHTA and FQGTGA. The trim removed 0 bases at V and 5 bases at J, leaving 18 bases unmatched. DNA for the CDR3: TGTGCCAGCAGCTTAACATCAACCCCCGGAGCGGGAGATTTCAACGAGCAGTACTTC. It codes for CASSLTSTPGAGDFNEQYF.